The rows below give T cell receptor beta chains drawn from one sample of a study of cytomegalovirus exposure and HLA in healthy donors. Libraries were prepared by immunoSEQ multiplex PCR; TCRdb keeps only in-frame clonotypes and omits some of them. The table lists 200,000 to 300,000 clones, 70% to 90% of them singletons. The sequenced sample was PBMCs. The receptor set was obtained from a girl between 2 and 10 years old in good health and CMV-seronegative. Each CDR3 is given with its conserved first and last residue. A D gene is named only where the DNA matches it firmly. Clone size, where shown, is once, few, many, or a class for clones that have expanded.

cdr3_length	d_call	v_call	j_call	clone_size	cdr3_nt	cdr3_aa
15	TRBD1	TRBV6-6	TRBJ1-2	-	TGTGCCAGCAGTGCCCCGGGACAGGGGGCTGGTGGCTACACCTTC	CASSAPGQGAGGYTF
15	TRBD1	TRBV9	TRBJ2-1	-	TGTGCCAGCAGCAAAAGGACAGGGCCCTACAATGAGCAGTTCTTC	CASSKRTGPYNEQFF
16	TRBD2	TRBV7-9	TRBJ2-3	-	TGTGCCAGCAGCCTCAATCTAGCGGGAGGGCCGAATACGCAGTATTTT	CASSLNLAGGPNTQYF
16	-	TRBV21-1	TRBJ1-5	-	TGTGCCAGCAGCTTTTACAGGGGGCCCGGCAATCAGCCCCAGCATTTT	CASSFYRGPGNQPQHF
15	-	TRBV10-2	TRBJ2-1	-	TGCGCCAGCAGTGGGGTTAGCGGAGCCTACAATGAGCAGTTCTTC	CASSGVSGAYNEQFF
14	TRBD1	TRBV7-9	TRBJ2-7	few	TGTGCCAGCAGCCCAGCCGGGACAGCCTACGAGCAGTACTTC	CASSPAGTAYEQYF
15	TRBD1	TRBV27	TRBJ1-5	-	TGTGCCAGCAGTTCCAGACAGGGCGACAATCAGCCCCAGCATTTT	CASSSRQGDNQPQHF
15	TRBD2	TRBV12-5	TRBJ2-1	once	TGTGCTAGTGGTGGTGGACTAGCGGGCTACAATGAGCAGTTCTTC	CASGGGLAGYNEQFF
12	-	TRBV6-5	TRBJ2-7	-	TGTGCCAGCAGTCCCGCGCCCTACGAGCAGTACTTC	CASSPAPYEQYF
16	TRBD1	TRBV5-1	TRBJ1-6	once	TGCGCCAGCAGCGCTGCCCTAGGGGGCAAGACTTCACCCCTCCACTTT	CASSAALGGKTSPLHF
13	TRBD1	TRBV30	TRBJ1-2	-	TGTGCCTGGAGTGAGACAGGGGACTATGGCTACACCTTC	CAWSETGDYGYTF
13	-	TRBV27	TRBJ1-2	few	TGTGCCAGCAGTTTGAGAGCTAACTATGGCTACACCTTC	CASSLRANYGYTF
15	-	TRBV5-1	TRBJ1-6	-	TGCGCCAGCAGCTTGGATCAGGGGACCAATTCACCCCTCCACTTT	CASSLDQGTNSPLHF
19	TRBD2	TRBV19	TRBJ2-3	once	TGTGCCAGTAGTATAGACAGGCTAGCGGGAGGGTCAGGCGCAGATACGCAGTATTTT	CASSIDRLAGGSGADTQYF
16	-	TRBV19	TRBJ2-3	-	TGTGCCAGTAATAAATTTCAGGGGATGGGGACAGATACGCAGTATTTT	CASNKFQGMGTDTQYF
19	TRBD1	TRBV27	TRBJ1-6	-	TGTGCCAGCAGCTTGGGGGTGGGACAGGAGAGCTCCTATAATTCACCCCTCCACTTT	CASSLGVGQESSYNSPLHF
16	TRBD2	TRBV7-2	TRBJ2-5	-	TGTGCCAGCAGCTTGGGACTAGCGGGAGGCTCAGAGACCCAGTACTTC	CASSLGLAGGSETQYF
15	-	TRBV7-9	TRBJ2-3	-	TGTGCCAGCAGCCCCCGAGATGGGCCCACAGATACGCAGTATTTT	CASSPRDGPTDTQYF
16	TRBD1	TRBV19	TRBJ2-3	-	TGTGCCAGTAGAATTCGCACAGGGGTCAACACAGATACGCAGTATTTT	CASRIRTGVNTDTQYF
17	-	TRBV5-6	TRBJ2-7	-	TGTGCCAGCAGCGTGGGGAAGGGGGGGAGGCGCCCCTACGAGCAGTACTTC	CASSVGKGGRRPYEQYF
17	TRBD2	TRBV5-1	TRBJ2-1	-	TGCGCCAGCAGCTACCTAAAGACTAGCGGGAGTCGCAATGAGCAGTTCTTC	CASSYLKTSGSRNEQFF
14	-	TRBV6-5	TRBJ2-2	-	TGTGCCAGCAGTTTTTGGCAGGGAGGCGGGGAGCTGTTTTTT	CASSFWQGGGELFF
12	TRBD1	TRBV5-6	TRBJ2-7	few	TGTGCCAGCAGCCGACAGGGGTACGAGCAGTACTTC	CASSRQGYEQYF
14	-	TRBV6-5	TRBJ1-1	-	TGTGCCAGCAGTTACGCGGGGGTGGGCACTGAAGCTTTCTTT	CASSYAGVGTEAFF
17	TRBD1	TRBV4-1	TRBJ1-3	-	TGCGCCAGCAGCCAAGACCCGACAGGGGTTTTAGGAAACACCATATATTTT	CASSQDPTGVLGNTIYF
11	-	TRBV6-5	TRBJ1-5	-	TGTGCCAGCAGTCCGGGTGAGCCCCAGCATTTT	CASSPGEPQHF
15	TRBD2	TRBV5-1	TRBJ2-5	-	TGCGCCAGCAGCGGGACTAGCGGGGGGCAAGAGACCCAGTACTTC	CASSGTSGGQETQYF
13	-	TRBV21-1	TRBJ1-2	-	TGTGCCAGCAGCAAAGGGGGAGGGGATGGCTACACCTTC	CASSKGGGDGYTF
14	TRBD2	TRBV7-9	TRBJ2-3	few	TGTGCCAGCAGCCCGGGACTAGCTTCAGATACGCAGTATTTT	CASSPGLASDTQYF
16	-	TRBV10-2	TRBJ2-2	few	TGCGCCAGCAGTGAGCGGCAGGGTTCTGTTGCCGGGGAGCTGTTTTTT	CASSERQGSVAGELFF
14	-	TRBV5-4	TRBJ2-2	-	TGTGCCAGCAGCTTGCCAGCGAACACCGGGGAGCTGTTTTTT	CASSLPANTGELFF
19	-	TRBV4-1	TRBJ2-6	-	TGCGCCAGCAGCCTCGAGCGGGCAGGAGGTGGCTCTGGGGCCAACGTCCTGACTTTC	CASSLERAGGGSGANVLTF
12	-	TRBV2	TRBJ2-7	-	TGTGCCAGCAATGGGGGCGGGTACGAGCAGTACTTC	CASNGGGYEQYF
14	TRBD1	TRBV9	TRBJ2-7	-	TGTGCCAGCACCGCCGGGACAGGGATGTACGAGCAGTACTTC	CASTAGTGMYEQYF
14	-	TRBV27	TRBJ2-3	-	TGTGCCAGCAGTTTTTTAGGACTCACAGATACGCAGTATTTT	CASSFLGLTDTQYF
14	-	TRBV6-1	TRBJ2-7	-	TGTGCCAGCAGTGAAACCCAGGTCTCCTACGAGCAGTACTTC	CASSETQVSYEQYF
19	-	TRBV5-1	TRBJ2-1	once	TGCGCCAGCAGCCTGAATTCCGCTAGGGGAATGAGTAGGGTTAGTGAGCAGTTCTTC	CASSLNSARGMSRVSEQFF
15	TRBD1	TRBV7-2	TRBJ1-6	-	TGTGCCAGCAGCGCTACAGGGGCCTCTCGCTCACCCCTCCACTTT	CASSATGASRSPLHF
15	-	TRBV4-1	TRBJ1-1	few	TGCGCCAGCAGCCGGAACACAGGGCGGGACACTGAAGCTTTCTTT	CASSRNTGRDTEAFF
9	-	TRBV27	TRBJ1-4	few	TGTGCCAGTCGGGAAAAACTGTTTTTT	CASREKLFF
14	-	TRBV4-1	TRBJ1-3	-	TGCGCCAGCAGCCTGGCCGTCTCTGGAAACACCATATATTTT	CASSLAVSGNTIYF